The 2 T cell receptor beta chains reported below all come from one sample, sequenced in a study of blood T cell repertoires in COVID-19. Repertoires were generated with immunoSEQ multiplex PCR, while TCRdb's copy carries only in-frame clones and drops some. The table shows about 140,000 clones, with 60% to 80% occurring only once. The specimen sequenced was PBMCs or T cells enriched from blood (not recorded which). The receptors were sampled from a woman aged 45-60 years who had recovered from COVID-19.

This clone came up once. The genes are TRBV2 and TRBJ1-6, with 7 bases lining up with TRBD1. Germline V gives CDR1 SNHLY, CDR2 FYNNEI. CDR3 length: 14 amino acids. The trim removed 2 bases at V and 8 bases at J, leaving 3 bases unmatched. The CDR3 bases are TGTGCCAGCAGTGAACAGGGGGTACATTCACCCCTCCACTTT. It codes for CASSEQGVHSPLHF.

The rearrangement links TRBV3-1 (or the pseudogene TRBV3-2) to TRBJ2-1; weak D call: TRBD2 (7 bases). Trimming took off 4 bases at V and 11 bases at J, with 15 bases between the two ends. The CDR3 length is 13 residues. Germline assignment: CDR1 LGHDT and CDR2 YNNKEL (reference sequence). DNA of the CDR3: TGTGCCAGCAGCCGACAAGAGGGGGGGCAGCAGTTCTTC. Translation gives CASSRQEGGQQFF.